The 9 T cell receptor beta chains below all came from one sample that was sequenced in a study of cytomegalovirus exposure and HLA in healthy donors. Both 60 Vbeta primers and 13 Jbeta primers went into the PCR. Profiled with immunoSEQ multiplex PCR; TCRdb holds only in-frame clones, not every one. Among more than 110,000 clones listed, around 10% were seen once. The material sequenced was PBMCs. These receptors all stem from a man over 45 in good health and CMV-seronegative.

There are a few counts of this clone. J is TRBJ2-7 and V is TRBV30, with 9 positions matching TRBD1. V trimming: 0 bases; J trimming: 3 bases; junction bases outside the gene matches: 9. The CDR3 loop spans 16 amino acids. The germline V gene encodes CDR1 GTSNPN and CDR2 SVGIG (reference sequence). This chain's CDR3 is CAWSVLFRTGDYEQYF. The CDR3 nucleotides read TGTGCCTGGAGTGTACTTTTCAGGACAGGGGACTACGAGCAGTACTTC.

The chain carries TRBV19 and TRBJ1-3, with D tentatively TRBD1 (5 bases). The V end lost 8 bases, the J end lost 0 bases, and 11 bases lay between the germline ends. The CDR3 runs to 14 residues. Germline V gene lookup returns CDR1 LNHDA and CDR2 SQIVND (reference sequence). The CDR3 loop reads CASAGGPSGNTIYF. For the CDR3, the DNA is TGTGCCAGTGCCGGGGGACCCTCTGGAAACACCATATATTTT.

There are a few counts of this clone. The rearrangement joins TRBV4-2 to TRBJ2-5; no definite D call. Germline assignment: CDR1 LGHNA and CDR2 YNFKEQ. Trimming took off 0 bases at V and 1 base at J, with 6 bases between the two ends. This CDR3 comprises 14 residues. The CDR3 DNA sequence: TGTGCCAGCAGCCAAGATCCAGGCCAAGAGACCCAGTACTTC. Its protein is CASSQDPGQETQYF.

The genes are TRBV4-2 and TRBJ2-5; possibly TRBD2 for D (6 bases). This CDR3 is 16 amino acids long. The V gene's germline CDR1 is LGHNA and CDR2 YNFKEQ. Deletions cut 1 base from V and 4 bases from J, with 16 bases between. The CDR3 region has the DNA TGTGCCAGCAGCCAAGCCTACGGCGGGGAGAGAGAGACCCAGTACTTC. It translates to CASSQAYGGERETQYF.

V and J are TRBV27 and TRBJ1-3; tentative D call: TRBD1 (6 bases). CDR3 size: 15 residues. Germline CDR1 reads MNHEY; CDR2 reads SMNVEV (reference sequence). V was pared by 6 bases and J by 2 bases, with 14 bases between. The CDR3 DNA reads TGTGCCAGCAGCTTAACAGGGTTAGCTGGAAACACCATATATTTT. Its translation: CASSLTGLAGNTIYF.

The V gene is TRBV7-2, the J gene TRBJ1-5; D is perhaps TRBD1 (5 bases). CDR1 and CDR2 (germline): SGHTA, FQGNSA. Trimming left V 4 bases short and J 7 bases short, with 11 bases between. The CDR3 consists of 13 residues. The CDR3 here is CASSYPDSQPQHF. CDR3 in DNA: TGTGCCAGCAGCTACCCCGACAGCCAGCCCCAGCATTTT.

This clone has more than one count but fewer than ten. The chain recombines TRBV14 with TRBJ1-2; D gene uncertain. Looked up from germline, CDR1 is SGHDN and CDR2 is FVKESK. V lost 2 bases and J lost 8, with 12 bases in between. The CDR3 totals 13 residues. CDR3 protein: CASSQFLGWGYTF. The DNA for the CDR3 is TGTGCCAGCAGCCAATTCCTAGGCTGGGGCTACACCTTC.

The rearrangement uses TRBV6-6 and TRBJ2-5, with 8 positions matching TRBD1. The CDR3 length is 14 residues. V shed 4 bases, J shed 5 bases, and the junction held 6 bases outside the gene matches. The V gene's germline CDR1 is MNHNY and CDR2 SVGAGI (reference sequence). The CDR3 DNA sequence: TGTGCCAGCAGTTTTCAGGGGGCTTGGGAGACCCAGTACTTC. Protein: CASSFQGAWETQYF.

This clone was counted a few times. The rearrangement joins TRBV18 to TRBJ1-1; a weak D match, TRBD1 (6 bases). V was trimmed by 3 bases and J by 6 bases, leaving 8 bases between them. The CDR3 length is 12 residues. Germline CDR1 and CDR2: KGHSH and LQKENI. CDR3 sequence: CASSPQGSEAFF. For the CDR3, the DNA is TGTGCCAGCTCACCTCAGGGGTCTGAAGCTTTCTTT. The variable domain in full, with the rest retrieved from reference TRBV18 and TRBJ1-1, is NAGVMQNPRHLVRRRGQEARLRCSPMKGHSHVYWYRQLPEEGLKFMVYLQKENIIDESGMPKERFSAEFPKEGPSILRIQQVVRGDSAAYFCASSPQGSEAFFGQGTRLTVV.